These 31 T cell receptor beta chains were sequenced from one sample in a study of vaccination and CD4 T cells after COVID-19. What these receptors recognize is not known. Treatment in this sample: approximately 9-day PBMC culture with coronavirus spike peptide pools or control peptides (ViraFEST assay). Cultured CD4+ T cell DNA underwent sequencing with the Oncomine TCR Beta short-read assay. TCRdb used MiXCR to reprocess the PCR reads, holding one entry per CDR3 protein. The sample lists over 10,000 distinct CDR3 sequences, roughly four fifths occurring once. Sequencing input: CD4+ T cells from blood, cultured in vitro. Every receptor here comes from a human donor who had recovered from COVID-19.

The chain employs TRBV12-3 or TRBV12-4 and TRBJ1-1; no firm D call. The CDR3 covers 13 residues. Trimming removed 6 bases from V and 3 bases from J, with 11 bases in between. For the CDR3, the DNA is TGTGCCAGCAGCACCAGGAAATACACTGAAGCTTTCTTT. Protein: CASSTRKYTEAFF.

The V and J genes are TRBV20-1 and TRBJ2-5; a possible D gene is TRBD2 (5 bases). The V gene's germline CDR1 is DFQATT and CDR2 SNEGSKA (reference sequence). The CDR3 is 11 residues long. V lost 5 bases and J lost 7, with 11 bases in between. The CDR3 sequence is CSAVSGRTQYF. Written as DNA, the CDR3 is TGCAGTGCTGTAAGTGGGAGGACCCAGTACTTC.

This chain connects TRBV15 to TRBJ2-3; D is possibly TRBD2 (6 bases). The CDR3 sequence is 17 residues long. In germline, CDR1 is LNHNV, CDR2 YYDKDF (reference sequence). Trimming took off 4 bases at V and 0 bases at J, with 17 bases between the two ends. Written as DNA, the CDR3 is TGTGCCACCAGCAAGGGGTCCTTTAGCGGTAGCACAGATACGCAGTATTTT. Protein: CATSKGSFSGSTDTQYF.

The J gene is TRBJ1-5, the V gene TRBV19; tentative D call: TRBD1 (6 bases). With 6 bases removed from V and 4 bases from J, the gap between germline ends came to 22 bases. The CDR3 runs to 17 residues. The germline gives CDR1 LNHDA, CDR2 SQIVND (reference sequence). The CDR3 DNA reads as TGTGCCAGTAGGGGGGAGGGAACAGGGCTCCGGAATCAGCCCCAGCATTTT. It specifies CASRGEGTGLRNQPQHF.

Only one count was recorded for this clonotype. This chain joins TRBV28 and TRBJ2-2, with D possibly being TRBD1 (5 bases). The germline V gene has CDR1 MDHEN and CDR2 SYDVKM. This CDR3 region has 13 residues. Trimming removed 1 base at V and 11 bases at J, with 11 bases between. As DNA, the CDR3 is TGTGCCAGCAGTTTATCCAGGGAACTCGAGCTGTTTTTT. It specifies CASSLSRELELFF.

This clonotype was counted only a few times. The rearrangement joins TRBV20-1 to TRBJ1-6; possibly TRBD1 for D (5 bases). The germline V gene encodes CDR1 DFQATT and CDR2 SNEGSKA (reference sequence). The CDR3 is 11 amino acids. Trimming stripped 6 bases from V and 10 bases from J, with 10 bases between. The CDR3 protein is CSAAGGSPLHF. For the CDR3, the DNA is TGCAGTGCCGCGGGGGGGTCACCCCTCCACTTT.

The chain joins TRBV9 to TRBJ1-2; 7 positions match TRBD1. Unmatched junction bases numbered 5, after V lost 5 bases and J lost 4 bases. This CDR3 spans 13 amino acids. Germline assignment: CDR1 SGDLS and CDR2 YYNGEE. For the CDR3, the DNA is TGTGCCAGCAGTCGGGACAGATCCTATGGCTACACCTTC. It is translated as CASSRDRSYGYTF.

The V and J genes are TRBV27 and TRBJ2-5; D is tentatively TRBD1 or TRBD2 (5 bases each). The CDR3 loop spans 15 amino acids. V was cut by 1 base and J by 3 bases, with 12 bases left in between. Germline V gene data show CDR1 as MNHEY and CDR2 as SMNVEV (reference sequence). The CDR3: CASSLLGDGEETQYF. CDR3 in DNA: TGTGCCAGCAGTTTATTGGGGGACGGAGAAGAGACCCAGTACTTC.

V usage is TRBV20-1 and J usage is TRBJ1-5; D unresolved. CDR1 and CDR2 (germline): DFQATT, SNEGSKA (reference sequence). The CDR3 has 12 amino acids. V was cut by 7 bases and J by 4 bases, with 11 bases left in between. This chain's CDR3 is CSGGRRNQPQHF. The CDR3 DNA reads as TGCAGTGGAGGGAGGAGGAATCAGCCCCAGCATTTT.

The rearrangement links TRBV7-8 to TRBJ2-7; 16 bases line up with TRBD2. Germline V gene lookup returns CDR1 SGHVS and CDR2 FQNEAQ. V lost 4 bases, J lost 7 bases, and 7 bases stayed unmatched. The CDR3 sequence is 16 residues long. The CDR3 DNA is TGTGCCAGCAGCTACCAAACGGGACTAGCGGGAGGGGAGCAGTACTTC. It yields the protein CASSYQTGLAGGEQYF.

This chain connects TRBV7-3 to TRBJ1-1, with a tentative D call TRBD1 (5 bases). Per germline, CDR1 SGHTA and CDR2 FQGTGA. Trimming removed 5 bases from V and 6 bases from J, with 10 bases in between. The length of the CDR3 is 12 residues. The CDR3 bases are TGTGCCAGCAGCGACAGCATTTCTGAAGCTTTCTTT. This sequence encodes CASSDSISEAFF. Complete variable domain (other parts from reference TRBV7-3 and TRBJ1-1): GAGVSQTPSNKVTEKGKYVELRCDPISGHTALYWYRQSLGQGPEFLIYFQGTGAADDSGLPNDRFFAVRPEGSVSTLKIQRTERGDSAVYLCASSDSISEAFFGQGTRLTVV.

The chain carries TRBV6-5 and TRBJ2-1; D not resolved. CDR3 length: 15 residues. Germline CDR1 is MNHEY and CDR2 is SVGAGI. V was pared by 2 bases and J by 0 bases, with 8 bases between. The CDR3 is CASSYMANSYNEQFF. CDR3 bases: TGTGCCAGCAGTTACATGGCTAACTCCTACAATGAGCAGTTCTTC.

The chain joins TRBV20-1 to TRBJ2-1; maybe TRBD2 (5 bases). This CDR3 is 14 amino acids long. Germline V CDR1 and CDR2: DFQATT, SNEGSKA (reference sequence). V was trimmed by 4 bases and J by 8 bases, leaving 18 bases between them. The CDR3 DNA reads as TGCAGTGCTAACGGGATTAGTCAGGTAGATGAGCAGTTCTTC. Amino acid sequence: CSANGISQVDEQFF.

The rearrangement uses TRBV7-9 and TRBJ1-2, with unresolved D. CDR1 and CDR2 from the germline V gene are SEHNR and FQNEAQ (reference sequence). The V gene lost 4 bases and the J gene lost 0 bases, with 12 bases spanning the gap. The CDR3 runs 15 residues. CDR3 protein: CASSSRRSANYGYTF. CDR3 bases: TGTGCCAGCAGCTCACGACGTTCCGCTAACTATGGCTACACCTTC.

This clonotype turned up a few times. This chain uses TRBV7-2 with TRBJ1-5; D is unresolved. The CDR3 contains 14 residues. With 3 bases removed from V and 4 bases from J, the gap between germline ends came to 10 bases. Germline V gene sequence: CDR1 SGHTA, CDR2 FQGNSA. The CDR3 loop reads CASSFDGRNQPQHF. The CDR3 DNA follows: TGTGCCAGCAGCTTCGACGGGAGAAATCAGCCCCAGCATTTT.

The V call is TRBV6-5, the J call TRBJ1-1, with D unclear. The ends were cut back, 0 bases at V and 10 bases at J, with 9 bases in the middle. Germline V gene data show CDR1 as MNHEY and CDR2 as SVGAGI. This CDR3 has 12 residues. Written as DNA, the CDR3 is TGTGCCAGCAGTTACTCAGGCGTAGGAGCTTTCTTT. Translation gives CASSYSGVGAFF.

This clonotype was picked up a small number of times. The V gene is TRBV24-1, the J gene TRBJ2-5, with TRBD2 matching over 7 bases. The CDR3 spans 15 residues. Germline CDR1 and CDR2: KGHDR and SFDVKD. V was clipped by 9 bases and J by 1 base; unmatched bases: 10. The CDR3 here is CATAPGDYPQETQYF. Here the CDR3 DNA reads TGTGCCACCGCCCCCGGGGACTACCCCCAAGAGACCCAGTACTTC.

With respect to this clonotype: One junction end does not reproduce the germline sequence, and a read error may be involved. The chain is built from TRBV20-1 and TRBJ2-4; 16 bases are a match to TRBD2. CDR1 DFQATT and CDR2 SNEGSKA come from the germline V gene (reference sequence). The CDR3 consists of 16 residues. As DNA, the CDR3 is TGCAGTATTACGGGGACTAGCGGGAGGGGGAAAAACACTCAGTACTTC. Translation: CSITGTSGRGKNTQYF.

The rearrangement joins TRBV2 to TRBJ2-3; 14 bases agree with TRBD2. Unmatched junction bases numbered 10, after V lost 10 bases and J lost 4 bases. The CDR3 contains 16 residues. Germline V gene sequence: CDR1 SNHLY, CDR2 FYNNEI. For the CDR3, the DNA is TGTGCCACTATGAAGACTAGCGGGAGGGTGGCAGATACGCAGTATTTT. This sequence encodes CATMKTSGRVADTQYF.

This rearrangement joins TRBV19 to TRBJ1-5; D is undetermined. Trimming took off 5 bases at V and 5 bases at J, with 10 bases between the two ends. The germline gives CDR1 LNHDA, CDR2 SQIVND (reference sequence). The CDR3 extends over 13 amino acids. CDR3 loop: CASSLDLDQPQHF. CDR3 DNA: TGTGCCAGTAGTCTCGACCTAGATCAGCCCCAGCATTTT.

About this clonotype: Relative to the germline gene, one junction end is altered; a read error may explain this. V gene TRBV7-2 combines with J gene TRBJ2-3, with 12 bases lining up with TRBD2. The CDR3 loop spans 15 amino acids. CDR1 and CDR2 from the germline V gene are SGHTA and FQGNSA. DNA of the CDR3: TGCGCCAGCAGCCCCGGGACTAGCGGGTTGGATACGCAGTATTTT. Encoded protein: CASSPGTSGLDTQYF.

The chain carries TRBV6-1 and TRBJ1-3, with TRBD1 matching over 9 bases. After removal of 6 bases from V and 4 bases from J, the junction contained 7 bases not matched to a gene. The CDR3 contains 15 residues. Looked up from germline, CDR1 is MNHNS and CDR2 is SASEGT. The CDR3 DNA reads TGTGCCAGCAGAGCGTATACAGGGGGCGGAAACACCATATATTTT. Protein sequence: CASRAYTGGGNTIYF.

The chain joins TRBV20-1 to TRBJ2-7, with D maybe TRBD2 (6 bases). Germline V gives CDR1 DFQATT, CDR2 SNEGSKA (reference sequence). CDR3 length equals 13 residues. V lost 8 bases and J lost 7, with 21 bases in between. CDR3 region: CSQERSGLREQYF. As DNA, the CDR3 is TGCAGTCAAGAAAGAAGCGGGCTTAGAGAGCAGTACTTC.

This clonotype was detected once. The V and J genes are TRBV27 and TRBJ2-5; D possibly uses TRBD1 or TRBD2 (5 bases each). CDR1 and CDR2 (germline): MNHEY, SMNVEV (reference sequence). The CDR3 is 13 amino acids. V was cut by 1 base and J by 5 bases, with 8 bases left in between. The CDR3 reads CASSLWGTETQYF. CDR3 sequence (DNA): TGTGCCAGCAGTTTATGGGGGACGGAGACCCAGTACTTC.

Only a few counts were recorded for this clonotype. This chain links TRBV12-3 or TRBV12-4 with TRBJ1-2, with D unclear. Trimming left V 1 base short and J 5 bases short, with 2 bases between. The CDR3 runs to 11 residues. CDR3 in DNA: TGTGCCAGCAGTTTAGGGTATGGCTACACCTTC. It specifies CASSLGYGYTF.

The V call is TRBV20-1, the J call TRBJ1-2, with D maybe TRBD1 (5 bases). CDR3 length: 14 residues. The germline CDR1 and CDR2 sequences are DFQATT and SNEGSKA (reference sequence). The ends were cut back, 3 bases at V and 7 bases at J, with 18 bases in the middle. The CDR3 nucleotides are TGCAGTGCTAGCTATCAACGGAGGGGAGGTGGCTACACCTTC. Amino acids: CSASYQRRGGGYTF.

This chain joins TRBV7-8 and TRBJ2-7; a possible D gene is TRBD1 (5 bases). Looked up from germline, CDR1 is SGHVS and CDR2 is FQNEAQ. The CDR3 is 13 amino acids. Trimming left V 5 bases short and J 4 bases short, with 12 bases between. The chain's CDR3 is CASSINQGYEQYF. The CDR3 DNA reads as TGTGCCAGCAGCATTAACCAGGGATACGAGCAGTACTTC.

The V gene is TRBV12-3 or TRBV12-4, the J gene TRBJ1-1, with a tentative D call TRBD1 (6 bases). Trimming shortened V by 6 bases and J by 8 bases, and 16 bases separated the two germline ends. The CDR3 is made up of 13 amino acids. Here the CDR3 DNA reads TGTGCCAGCAGGGGGGGCTCTAGGCCCGAAGCTTTCTTT. Amino acid sequence: CASRGGSRPEAFF.

This chain connects TRBV6-1 to TRBJ2-5, with a weak D call TRBD2 (5 bases). With 5 bases removed from V and 5 bases from J, the gap between germline ends came to 12 bases. The CDR3 consists of 13 residues. Looked up from germline, CDR1 is MNHNS and CDR2 is SASEGT. This chain's CDR3 is CASSQGAAETQYF. DNA of the CDR3: TGTGCCAGCAGTCAAGGAGCGGCGGAGACCCAGTACTTC.

The V and J genes are TRBV6-1 and TRBJ1-1, with 7 bases aligning to TRBD1. The CDR3 length is 18 residues. The germline V gene encodes CDR1 MNHNS and CDR2 SASEGT. Unmatched junction bases numbered 18, after V lost 5 bases and J lost 3 bases. CDR3 coding DNA: TGTGCCAGCAGTCGTCAGGGGGTGGGGGGGTTCGCTCACACTGAAGCTTTCTTT. The encoded protein is CASSRQGVGGFAHTEAFF.

V usage is TRBV27 and J usage is TRBJ2-3; TRBD2 is a possible D gene (6 bases). Germline CDR1 and CDR2: MNHEY and SMNVEV (reference sequence). The CDR3 sequence is 14 residues long. V lost 3 bases, J lost 3 bases, and 10 bases lay in between. CDR3 loop: CASSFQGRTDTQYF. The DNA for the CDR3 is TGTGCCAGCAGTTTCCAAGGGAGGACAGATACGCAGTATTTT.